This T cell receptor (beta chain) was sequenced in a study of T cell responses to AZD1222 COVID-19 vaccine. Regarding the study as a whole: Increases in Spike-specific TCR breadth and depth were seen after two AZD1222 doses.

Germline CDR1 and CDR2: SGHNT and YYREEE (reference sequence). The ends lost 1 base at V and 4 bases at J; junction bases unmatched: 8. The CDR3 has 17 amino acids. Regarding this clone: Antigen: not known.

Assay: immunoSEQ multiplex PCR; the TCRdb copy retains only in-frame clones and omits some. The sample holds more than 95,000 clones, approximately 93% seen once. The rearrangement uses TRBV5-4 and TRBJ2-3; 11 bases agree with TRBD2. Material: peripheral blood, obtained on day 0 of AZD1222 vaccination. This TCR came from an adult in good health. The CDR3 here is CASSLWLAGGLADTQYF. CDR3 bases: TGTGCCAGCAGCTTGTGGCTAGCGGGAGGTTTGGCAGATACGCAGTATTTT. The whole variable domain, remainder taken from reference TRBV5-4 and TRBJ2-3, is ETGVTQSPTHLIKTRGQQVTLRCSSQSGHNTVSWYQQALGQGPQFIFQYYREEENGRGNFPPRFSGLQFPNYSSELNVNALELDDSALYLCASSLWLAGGLADTQYFGPGTRLTVL.